This is a list of T cell receptor beta chains from one sample in a study of blood T cell repertoires in COVID-19. Method: immunoSEQ multiplex PCR; TCRdb's copy keeps in-frame clones and lacks some. The sample contains some 320,000 clones, approximately 89% of which appear only once. The sample was peripheral blood. All receptors derive from a woman aged 45-65 years who had recovered from COVID-19. Both conserved end residues are part of each CDR3. Each record gives: J gene, V gene, D gene, clone size, CDR3 DNA, CDR3 protein. The D gene is left open where the match is weak. Clone size appears in some rows only: once, few, many, or a class for an expanded clone.

j_call: TRBJ2-7; v_call: TRBV7-9; d_call: -; clone_size: -; cdr3_nt: TGTGCCAGCAGCTTAGATATGGGGCCGGCCGAGCAGTACTTC; cdr3_aa: CASSLDMGPAEQYF
j_call: TRBJ1-5; v_call: TRBV6-2/TRBV6-3; d_call: TRBD1; clone_size: -; cdr3_nt: TGTGCCAGCAGCCGGGACAGTTATCAGCCCCAGCATTTT; cdr3_aa: CASSRDSYQPQHF
j_call: TRBJ1-2; v_call: TRBV7-2; d_call: TRBD1; clone_size: -; cdr3_nt: TGTGCCAGCAGCTTGGGACAGGGGGCGAATGGCTACACCTTC; cdr3_aa: CASSLGQGANGYTF
j_call: TRBJ1-1; v_call: TRBV4-3; d_call: -; clone_size: once; cdr3_nt: TGCGCCAGCAGCCAGGGAACAGGGTTGAACACTGAAGCTTTCTTT; cdr3_aa: CASSQGTGLNTEAFF
j_call: TRBJ1-1; v_call: TRBV7-2; d_call: TRBD1; clone_size: once; cdr3_nt: TGTGCCAGCAGCTTAGAGGGACAGGGGGTTGTGAAAACTGAAGCTTTCTTT; cdr3_aa: CASSLEGQGVVKTEAFF
j_call: TRBJ2-5; v_call: TRBV4-3; d_call: TRBD2; clone_size: -; cdr3_nt: TGCGCCAGCAGCCAAGATCTAGCGGCCCAAGAGACCCAGTACTTC; cdr3_aa: CASSQDLAAQETQYF
j_call: TRBJ2-3; v_call: TRBV4-1; d_call: TRBD1; clone_size: -; cdr3_nt: TGCGCCAGCAGCCACCCACAGGGGGATACGCAGTATTTT; cdr3_aa: CASSHPQGDTQYF
j_call: TRBJ1-5; v_call: TRBV28; d_call: TRBD1; clone_size: -; cdr3_nt: TGTGCCAGCAGGGAGACAGGGGACTGGCAGCCCCAGCATTTT; cdr3_aa: CASRETGDWQPQHF
j_call: TRBJ2-2; v_call: TRBV7-2; d_call: TRBD1; clone_size: -; cdr3_nt: TGTGCCAGCAGCCCCAGGGGGCCGGACACCGGGGAGCTGTTTTTT; cdr3_aa: CASSPRGPDTGELFF
j_call: TRBJ2-2; v_call: TRBV11-2; d_call: TRBD1; clone_size: -; cdr3_nt: TGTGCCAGCAGCCTCGGGACAGGGATCCGGGAGCTGTTTTTT; cdr3_aa: CASSLGTGIRELFF
j_call: TRBJ2-3; v_call: TRBV28; d_call: -; clone_size: -; cdr3_nt: TGTGCCAGCAGTTTTGCGGGGCAAAGGGATACGCAGTATTTT; cdr3_aa: CASSFAGQRDTQYF
j_call: TRBJ2-7; v_call: TRBV12-3/TRBV12-4; d_call: -; clone_size: few; cdr3_nt: TGTGCCAGCAGTTTGGCAGGTTTCTACGAGCAGTACTTC; cdr3_aa: CASSLAGFYEQYF
j_call: TRBJ2-7; v_call: TRBV7-2; d_call: TRBD1; clone_size: once; cdr3_nt: TGTGCCAGCAGCTTAGGGACAGGGAAGTACGAGCAGTACTTC; cdr3_aa: CASSLGTGKYEQYF
j_call: TRBJ2-7; v_call: TRBV7-9; d_call: TRBD1; clone_size: -; cdr3_nt: TGTGCCAGCAGCCGGACAGGGGGCTGGTACGAGCAGTACTTC; cdr3_aa: CASSRTGGWYEQYF
j_call: TRBJ2-7; v_call: TRBV28; d_call: -; clone_size: -; cdr3_nt: TGTGCCAGCAGTCCCACGGCAGGGTACTCCTACGAGCAGTACTTC; cdr3_aa: CASSPTAGYSYEQYF
j_call: TRBJ1-2; v_call: TRBV6-1; d_call: TRBD1; clone_size: -; cdr3_nt: TGTGCCAGCAGTGACCGGACAGGGGGCGGCTACACCTTC; cdr3_aa: CASSDRTGGGYTF
j_call: TRBJ2-7; v_call: TRBV28; d_call: -; clone_size: -; cdr3_nt: TGTGCCAGCAGTTTCCTAGCTCAGTCCTACGAGCAGTACTTC; cdr3_aa: CASSFLAQSYEQYF
j_call: TRBJ2-1; v_call: TRBV19; d_call: -; clone_size: -; cdr3_nt: TGTGCCAGTAGTACGGGCTCCTACAATGAGCAGTTCTTC; cdr3_aa: CASSTGSYNEQFF
j_call: TRBJ1-1; v_call: TRBV7-8; d_call: TRBD1; clone_size: -; cdr3_nt: TGTGCCAGCAGATGGGACAGGGTGGAGAACACTGAAGCTTTCTTT; cdr3_aa: CASRWDRVENTEAFF
j_call: TRBJ2-2; v_call: TRBV18; d_call: -; clone_size: -; cdr3_nt: TGTGCCAGCTCACCGAGACAGGTAGACACCGGGGAGCTGTTTTTT; cdr3_aa: CASSPRQVDTGELFF
j_call: TRBJ1-6; v_call: TRBV15; d_call: -; clone_size: -; cdr3_nt: TGTGCCACCAGCGATACTTCGGATTCACCCCTCCACTTT; cdr3_aa: CATSDTSDSPLHF
j_call: TRBJ2-7; v_call: TRBV7-2; d_call: -; clone_size: -; cdr3_nt: TGTGCCAGCAGCTTAGAGGCGGGACGGAGATACGAGCAGTACTTC; cdr3_aa: CASSLEAGRRYEQYF
j_call: TRBJ2-3; v_call: TRBV28; d_call: -; clone_size: -; cdr3_nt: TGTGCCAGCAGTTTGGTAGCGGACTTCACAGATACGCAGTATTTT; cdr3_aa: CASSLVADFTDTQYF
j_call: TRBJ2-1; v_call: TRBV11-3; d_call: TRBD2; clone_size: -; cdr3_nt: TGTGCCAGCAGCTCGGGCACTAGCGGGGATGAGCAGTTCTTC; cdr3_aa: CASSSGTSGDEQFF